This TCR beta chain was found in a study of blood T cell repertoires in COVID-19. Study-level information: Nucleic acid was either cDNA or gDNA, and it came from T cells, B-cell-depleted T cells, or PBMCs.

Authors' methods: Amplification of reference gene primers provided the estimated nucleated cell counts. TCRdb's copy holds only in-frame clones and misses some; the assay was immunoSEQ multiplex PCR. V and J calls plus clone size are reproduced from that table; the DNA served to infer D and trimming. The sample holds 300,000 or so clones; about 83% are singletons and the top ten take 1.5% to 2%. The CDR3 loop spans 14 amino acids. Germline trimming cut 3 bases from V and 2 bases from J; bases unmatched to any gene: 2. Germline CDR1 and CDR2: SEHNR and FQNEAQ (reference sequence). This receptor was taken from a woman aged 45 to 65 with acute or convalescent COVID-19. Sequences were obtained from peripheral blood. V is TRBV7-9 and J is TRBJ2-5; 8 bases align to TRBD1. CDR3 sequence reads: CASSLDRAQETQYF. CDR3 sequence (DNA): TGTGCCAGCAGCTTGGACAGGGCGCAAGAGACCCAGTACTTC.